Listed below are T cell receptor beta chains from one sample, sequenced in a study of T-cell memory formation after mild COVID-19. TCRdb re-analysed the 5' RACE reads in MiXCR, keeping a single row per CDR3 protein. The repertoire includes more than 120,000 distinct CDR3 sequences, about 6% of them detected once, and just over 2% sits in the top ten. The sequencing input was PBMCs or a T cell subset sorted from them (not recorded which). These receptors were obtained from an adult woman who had mild COVID-19 (a few samples of this study predate the infection). Cell type and time point are not known. Each CDR3 is given with its conserved first and last residue. A D gene is named only where the DNA matches it firmly. Part of the rows lack a size; the others show once, few, many or a class for expanded clones.

>few|TRBV6-6|TRBJ2-7|TRBD2
CASSSARGGTSSYEQYF
TGTGCCAGCAGTTCTGCCCGGGGGGGGACGAGCTCCTACGAGCAGTACTTC
>many|TRBV5-6|TRBJ1-1|-
CASSLSQTNTEAFF
TGTGCCAGCAGCTTGTCCCAGACGAACACTGAAGCTTTCTTT
>-|TRBV25-1|TRBJ2-7|-
CASSDSGSSYEQYF
TGTGCCAGCAGTGACTCCGGGAGCTCCTACGAGCAGTACTTC
>many|TRBV19|TRBJ1-5|TRBD1
CASSADRVTQPQHF
TGTGCCAGTAGCGCCGACAGGGTCACTCAGCCCCAGCATTTT
>-|TRBV29-1|TRBJ2-3|-
CSVGWQRADTQYF
TGCAGCGTTGGGTGGCAGCGCGCAGATACGCAGTATTTT
>many|TRBV12-3/TRBV12-4|TRBJ1-3|-
CASSFGVRVVGGNTIYF
TGTGCCAGCAGTTTTGGGGTTCGCGTGGTAGGAGGAAACACCATATATTTT
>many|TRBV7-6|TRBJ2-7|TRBD2
CASSSPRGSGGEQYF
TGTGCCAGCAGCTCCCCGCGGGGCTCGGGAGGCGAGCAGTACTTC
>few|TRBV11-2|TRBJ1-2|-
CASSLVPGRDMGYTF
TGTGCCAGCAGCTTAGTCCCCGGGAGAGATATGGGCTACACCTTC
>many|TRBV20-1|TRBJ2-3|TRBD2
CSARDLASGGLSTDTQYF
TGCAGTGCTAGAGATCTGGCTAGCGGGGGGCTTTCCACAGATACGCAGTATTTT
>many|TRBV7-2|TRBJ2-7|-
CASSLLTGNPNYEQYF
TGTGCCAGCAGCTTACTAACAGGGAATCCGAACTACGAGCAGTACTTC
>many|TRBV9|TRBJ1-2|TRBD1
CASSPSGTGTIGYTF
TGTGCCAGCAGCCCGTCCGGGACAGGGACAATTGGCTACACCTTC
>many|TRBV12-3/TRBV12-4|TRBJ2-3|-
CASSFRRVSADTQYF
TGTGCCAGCAGTTTTAGGAGAGTCTCTGCAGATACGCAGTATTTT
>-|TRBV4-1|TRBJ2-1|-
CASSQDPFPNNEQFF
TGCGCCAGCAGCCAGGATCCTTTCCCCAACAATGAGCAGTTCTTC
>few|TRBV29-1|TRBJ2-1|TRBD2
CSVRRRQGTSGRDEQFF
TGCAGCGTTCGGAGACGACAGGGGACTAGCGGGAGGGATGAGCAGTTCTTC
>few|TRBV12-3/TRBV12-4|TRBJ2-1|TRBD2
CASSFGGSGAREQFF
TGTGCCAGCAGTTTCGGGGGGTCGGGCGCTCGGGAGCAGTTCTTC
>few|TRBV24-1|TRBJ2-1|TRBD2
CATSDSGKAGVRYNEQFF
TGTGCCACCAGTGACTCCGGCAAAGCGGGGGTGCGCTACAATGAGCAGTTCTTC
>-|TRBV18|TRBJ2-5|-
CASSGLQETQYF
TGTGCCAGCTCAGGATTACAAGAGACCCAGTACTTC
>-|TRBV24-1|TRBJ1-4|-
CATSDPGKGPSNEKLFF
TGTGCCACCAGTGATCCGGGGAAGGGCCCCTCGAATGAAAAACTGTTTTTT
>-|TRBV29-1|TRBJ1-2|-
CSVEKRLANYGYTF
TGCAGCGTTGAAAAAAGGCTAGCTAACTATGGCTACACCTTC
>-|TRBV6-2/TRBV6-3|TRBJ1-2|-
CASSYSRFYGYTF
TGTGCCAGCAGTTACTCCAGATTCTATGGCTACACCTTC
>many|TRBV25-1|TRBJ1-4|-
CASSEVFGVRNEKLFF
TGTGCCAGCAGTGAAGTATTCGGCGTAAGAAATGAAAAACTGTTTTTT
>few|TRBV6-2/TRBV6-3|TRBJ1-2|TRBD1
CASSYGPGQGVYGYTF
TGTGCCAGCAGTTACGGCCCGGGACAGGGGGTGTATGGCTACACCTTC
>many|TRBV5-1|TRBJ2-1|-
CASSLDSSYNEQFF
TGCGCCAGCAGCCTGGACAGTTCCTACAATGAGCAGTTCTTC
>-|TRBV6-2/TRBV6-3|TRBJ1-1|-
CASRLGPTEAFF
TGTGCCAGCAGGTTGGGGCCCACTGAAGCTTTCTTT
>many|TRBV7-8|TRBJ2-5|-
CASSLMGGAGETQYF
TGTGCCAGCAGCCTTATGGGGGGGGCCGGAGAGACCCAGTACTTC
>few|TRBV12-3/TRBV12-4|TRBJ1-2|-
CASRQPGVVYGYTF
TGTGCCAGCAGACAACCCGGGGTAGTCTATGGCTACACCTTC
>few|TRBV7-2|TRBJ1-2|-
CASSLRGKTYGYTF
TGTGCCAGCAGCTTGAGGGGGAAGACCTATGGCTACACCTTC
>many|TRBV5-1|TRBJ2-5|-
CASSLAAGYGTQYF
TGCGCCAGCAGCTTGGCTGCAGGGTATGGGACCCAGTACTTC
>many|TRBV6-2/TRBV6-3|TRBJ2-4|-
CASSFRTLAKNIQYF
TGTGCCAGCAGTTTCCGGACATTAGCCAAAAACATTCAGTACTTC
>many|TRBV6-5|TRBJ2-2|TRBD1
CASSYLGQAPGELFF
TGTGCCAGCAGTTACCTGGGACAGGCTCCCGGGGAGCTGTTTTTT
>many|TRBV7-7|TRBJ2-5|-
CASSLGLGTGETQYF
TGTGCTAGCAGCTTAGGGCTCGGGACCGGGGAGACCCAGTACTTC
>-|TRBV3-1|TRBJ2-1|TRBD1
CASSQDGTGSDEQFF
TGTGCCAGCAGCCAAGACGGGACAGGGAGCGATGAGCAGTTCTTC